This record looks at one TCR beta chain sequence and its context. Its antigen is still unknown. No base-level quality is on record; no much larger clone is a single base apart. These data come from a study of blood T cell repertoires in COVID-19 (dated by TCRdb to the early 2020s). For context, the study as a whole: The collaborator samples originated in the United States, Italy and Spain and spanned the acute and convalescent phases of COVID-19. Subjects who had been exposed to COVID-19, were actively infected with it, or had recovered from it provided the deeply sampled blood TCRbeta repertoires that made up the dataset. The prospective study material was composed of cDNA or gDNA derived from T cells, B-cell-depleted T cells, or PBMCs. Sample metadata almost always included a de-identified subject ID, COVID-19 status, age in years and sex. Samples were obtained from the ongoing ImmuneRACE study (first 160 participants) and from over 1,000 subjects provided by 6 global collaborators. HLA class I and class II types, where available, came from metadata supplied by the sample provider rather than from assay-based typing. The repertoires were released in a freely available public database meant as a resource for research on the immune response to SARS-CoV-2.

Taken from cysteine to phenylalanine, the CDR3 has 14 residues. Only the CDR3 part of the read is kept: 42 bases, read in frame from the first base. Based on the germline V gene, the CDR1 and CDR2 sequences are MNHEY and SVGAGI. Ends trimmed: V by 8 bases, J by 11 bases; bases unmatched to a gene: 11. TCRbeta CDR3 regions were amplified from genomic DNA by means of the immunoSEQ Assay, a bias-controlled multiplex PCR. As for the original processing: The number of nucleated cells in each sample was estimated from the amplification of reference gene primers within the assay. To quantify the absolute abundance of each unique TCRbeta CDR3 rearrangement, sequence reads were collapsed and filtered. For each sample, productive Simpson clonality was calculated as the square root of Simpson's diversity index over productive rearrangements. Imported from immuneACCESS, the table was reduced by TCRdb to in-frame sequences with V and J called. These copies leave out some clones; in studies compared against another copy, an unresolved V gene accounts for under half, and the cause of the remainder is not known. For V, J and clone size, that table is used; D and trimming come from the DNA. Recorded for this sample are roughly 180,000 clones; about 85% of them occurred a single time. Approximately 7% of the sample comes from the top ten.

Results and caveats for the whole study, not just this receptor: Clinical and demographic metadata were provided uncurated, with the amount varying by source and participant.

At one collaborating source in Seattle, patients were enrolled during active infection and were followed longitudinally through the course of disease. Whole blood was collected in K2EDTA tubes by collaborating institutions according to the institutions' own protocols. For TCRbeta analysis, collaborator samples were shipped as frozen whole blood, as isolated PBMCs, or as DNA extracted from either sample type. The clonotype comes from an elderly man with COVID-19, enrolled during active disease. The chain employs TRBV6-5 and TRBJ1-4; the central 10 bases match TRBD1. The sequenced sample consisted of peripheral blood. The CDR3 loop reads CASEGGQGFPKLFF. The DNA sequence is given as TGTGCCAGCGAAGGGGGACAGGGGTTCCCCAAACTGTTTTTT.